This entry is about one T cell receptor (beta chain). There is no known antigen for this receptor. No qualities accompany the bases; no much larger clone lies one base away. The data stem from a study of blood T cell repertoires in COVID-19 (dated by TCRdb to the early 2020s). Describing the broader study: Samples covering the acute and convalescent phases of COVID-19 were provided by collaborators in the United States, Italy and Spain. The prospective study material was composed of cDNA or gDNA derived from T cells, B-cell-depleted T cells, or PBMCs. Subjects who had been exposed to COVID-19, were actively infected with it, or had recovered from it provided the deeply sampled blood TCRbeta repertoires that made up the dataset. The repertoires were released in a freely available public database meant as a resource for research on the immune response to SARS-CoV-2. Samples were obtained from the ongoing ImmuneRACE study (first 160 participants) and from about 1,300 subjects provided by 6 global collaborators. Nearly every sample came with metadata listing a de-identified subject ID, COVID-19 status, age in years and sex. Where available, HLA class I and class II types were obtained from metadata supplied by the sample provider rather than from assay-based typing. What the work shows at the level of the full study, not this receptor alone: Clinical and demographic metadata were provided uncurated, with the amount varying by source and participant.

TCRbeta CDR3 regions were amplified from genomic DNA by means of the immunoSEQ Assay, a bias-controlled multiplex PCR. From the authors' description of their analysis: Nucleated cell counts per sample were estimated from amplification of reference gene primers within the assay. Sequence reads were collapsed and filtered to measure the absolute abundance of every unique TCRbeta CDR3 rearrangement. For each sample, productive Simpson clonality was calculated as the square root of Simpson's diversity index across productive rearrangements. TCRdb took this table from immuneACCESS and kept in-frame rearrangements with V and J called. Such tables lack part of the clones; where checked against another copy, unresolved V genes explain under half of the gap, and the rest is unexplained. Clone size and the V and J calls come from that table; the DNA yielded D and trimming. A total of about 140,000 clones appear in this sample, about 87% of them only once. Together, the top ten hold 2% to 3% of the sample.

Relative to germline, V is missing 5 bases and J is missing 5 bases, with 3 bases of the junction outside any gene match. Based on the germline V gene, the CDR1 and CDR2 sequences are SGHVS and FQNEAQ. Measured from the cysteine to the phenylalanine, the CDR3 is 13 residues long. Left in the record is the CDR3 DNA by itself, 39 bases read in frame from the first base. The collaborating institutions used their own protocols to collect whole blood in K2EDTA tubes. For TCRbeta analysis, collaborators shipped samples as frozen whole blood, isolated PBMCs, or DNA extracted from either of those sample types.

Sequences were obtained from peripheral blood. The rearranged chain carries TRBV7-8 and TRBJ1-1, and 9 bases in between align with TRBD1. The sequence was obtained from a man aged 45-65 years with active COVID-19. The DNA sequence is as follows: TGTGCCAGCAGCCTACAGGGGGCAACTGAAGCTTTCTTT. This yields the protein CASSLQGATEAFF.